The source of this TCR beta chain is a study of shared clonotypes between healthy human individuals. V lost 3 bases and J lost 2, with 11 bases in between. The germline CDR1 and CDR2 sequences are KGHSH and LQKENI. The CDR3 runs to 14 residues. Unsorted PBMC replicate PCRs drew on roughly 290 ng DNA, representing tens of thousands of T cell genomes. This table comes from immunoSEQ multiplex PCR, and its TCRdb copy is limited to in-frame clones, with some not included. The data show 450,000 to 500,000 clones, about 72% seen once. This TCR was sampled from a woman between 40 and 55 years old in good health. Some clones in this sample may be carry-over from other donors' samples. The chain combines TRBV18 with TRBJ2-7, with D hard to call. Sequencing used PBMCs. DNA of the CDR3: TGTGCCAGCTCACCCCGGACGGAAACCTACGAGCAGTACTTC. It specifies CASSPRTETYEQYF.